The TCR beta chain described here comes from a study of T cell responses to AZD1222 COVID-19 vaccine (dated by TCRdb to the early 2020s). Turning to the overall study: A total of about 230 trial participants underwent TCR sequencing, of whom about 200 received two doses of AZD1222 and some 25 received two doses of the MenACWY control vaccine. Trial participants were enrolled by age into 18-55, 56-69 and 70-plus year subgroups, with roughly 150, 30 and 60 TCR-sequenced participants respectively. Findings and caveats that apply to the study as a whole: Nearly half of unique spike-specific TCRs reportedly recognized epitopes outside regions mutated in the B.1.351 and B.1.1.7 variants. Participants were mostly white British and included more females than males, and it was suggested by the authors that clonal diversity may have been underestimated. Vaccine-associated CD4 TCRs spanned the whole spike protein, with dominant responses in regions 160-218 and 743-854. Conclusions about previously exposed vaccinees are limited because only six or seven AZD1222 recipients were SARS-CoV-2 seropositive at baseline. In the small 56-69-year group, the increase in depth fell short of significance, most likely because of low power. After two AZD1222 doses, spike-specific TCR breadth and depth were significantly higher than at day 0 and than in MenACWY recipients. Because no day 14 peak-response samples were available, repertoires were characterized only after the peak T cell response.

Trimming removed 4 bases from V and 3 bases from J, leaving 10 bases between the germline ends. The CDR3 goes from the cysteine to the phenylalanine over 13 residues. Only the CDR3 region is kept as DNA, spanning 39 bases read in frame from base 1. CDR1 and CDR2, looked up from the germline V gene (reference sequence), are LNHDA and SQIVND. The time point label corresponds to: about 28 days (+/-7) after the second vaccine dose. The meaning of the sample's treatment or condition label: meningococcal conjugate vaccine given as trial control. Samples from vaccinated people were obtained from the UK trials COV001 and COV002, which included a single-blind randomized controlled phase 2/3 trial of AZD1222 (ChAdOx1 nCoV-19) in healthy adults. For TCRbeta chain sequencing, PBMC samples were collected from trial participants at day 0 and at day 28 after the second dose. Comments on this clone: Its antigen specificity is not known. No quality values exist for individual bases; no much larger clone is one base distant.

The CDR3 regions of human TCRbeta chains were analyzed by immunosequencing. Under the source paper's analysis protocol: Repertoire TCRs were matched against a reference library of SARS-CoV-2-specific TCRs generated with the MIRA antigen-specificity platform. Breadth was defined as the fraction of unique TCRs that were SARS-CoV-2-associated, and depth was defined as the fraction of total T cells that were SARS-CoV-2-associated. Each spike-specific TCR was assigned to its reactive spike region and to a CD4 or CD8 class using the MIRA data. Log10-transformed breadth and depth values were compared by one-way ANOVA with Sidak's multiple comparisons tests. TCRdb's version of the immuneACCESS table is confined to in-frame rearrangements and falls short of the full clone set. An unresolved V gene accounts for under half of the shortfall where checked; the remainder is of unknown origin. That table gives V, J and clone size, and the DNA gave D and trimming. The sample yields about 150,000 clones; about 90% were counted once. 7% to 9% of the sample goes to the ten largest clones.

The material sequenced was peripheral blood, taken 28 days after the second dose of the MenACWY control vaccine. The chain was built from TRBV19 and TRBJ2-7; TRBD1 is a weak D gene call, 6 bases matching. The clonotype was recovered from an adult who received the MenACWY meningococcal vaccine as a control. The nucleotide sequence is TGTGCCAGTAGTAGGGACACCCACTACGAGCAGTACTTC. The resulting protein is CASSRDTHYEQYF. Here the CDR3 is joined to the reference TRBV19 and TRBJ2-7 genes, and the full variable domain is: DGGITQSPKYLFRKEGQNVTLSCEQNLNHDAMYWYRQDPGQGLRLIYYSQIVNDFQKGDIAEGYSVSREKKESFPLTVTSAQKNPTAFYLCASSRDTHYEQYFGPGTRLTVT.